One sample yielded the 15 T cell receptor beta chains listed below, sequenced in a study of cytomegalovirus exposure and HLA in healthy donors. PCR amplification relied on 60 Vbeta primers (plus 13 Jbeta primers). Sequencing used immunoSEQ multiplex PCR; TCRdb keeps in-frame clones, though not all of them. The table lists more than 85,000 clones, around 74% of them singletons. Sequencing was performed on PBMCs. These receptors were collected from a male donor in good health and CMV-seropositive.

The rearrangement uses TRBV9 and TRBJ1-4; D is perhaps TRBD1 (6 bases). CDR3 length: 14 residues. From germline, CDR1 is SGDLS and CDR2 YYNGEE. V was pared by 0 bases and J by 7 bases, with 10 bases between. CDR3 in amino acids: CASSVEGGAEKLFF. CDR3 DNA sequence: TGTGCCAGCAGCGTAGAGGGGGGGGCTGAAAAACTGTTTTTT. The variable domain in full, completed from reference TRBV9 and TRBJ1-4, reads DSGVTQTPKHLITATGQRVTLRCSPRSGDLSVYWYQQSLDQGLQFLIQYYNGEERAKGNILERFSAQQFPDLHSELNLSSLELGDSALYFCASSVEGGAEKLFFGSGTQLSVL.

For the CDR3, the DNA is TGTGCCAGCAGTGAAATTCTCGGTGAGGGCGGGGACTATGGCTACACCTTC. As protein: CASSEILGEGGDYGYTF. The genes are TRBV6-1 and TRBJ1-2; no reliable D call. CDR1 and CDR2 (germline): MNHNS, SASEGT. This CDR3 spans 17 amino acids. V was trimmed by 2 bases and J by 3 bases, leaving 19 bases between them.

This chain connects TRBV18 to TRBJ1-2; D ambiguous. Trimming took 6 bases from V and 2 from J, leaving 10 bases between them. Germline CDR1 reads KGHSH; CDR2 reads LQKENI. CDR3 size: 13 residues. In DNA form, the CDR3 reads TGTGCCAGCTCCGGGGAGGGAAACTATGGCTACACCTTC. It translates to CASSGEGNYGYTF.

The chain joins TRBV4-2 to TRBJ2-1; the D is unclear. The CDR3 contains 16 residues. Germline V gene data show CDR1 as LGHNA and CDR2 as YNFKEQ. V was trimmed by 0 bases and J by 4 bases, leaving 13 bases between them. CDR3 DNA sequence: TGTGCCAGCAGCCAAGACTATCCTAGACCATACAATGAGCAGTTCTTC. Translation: CASSQDYPRPYNEQFF.

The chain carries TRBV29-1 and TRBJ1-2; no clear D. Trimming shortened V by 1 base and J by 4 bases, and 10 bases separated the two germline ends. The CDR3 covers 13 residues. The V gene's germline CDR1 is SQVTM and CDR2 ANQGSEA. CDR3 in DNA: TGCAGCGTTGAAGTTGGAGTAACCTATGGCTACACCTTC. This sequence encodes CSVEVGVTYGYTF.

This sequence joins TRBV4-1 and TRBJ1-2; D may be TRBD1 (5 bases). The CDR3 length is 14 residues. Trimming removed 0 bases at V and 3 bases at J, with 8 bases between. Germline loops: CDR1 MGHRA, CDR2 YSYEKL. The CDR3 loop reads CASSQDTRDYGYTF. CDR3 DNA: TGCGCCAGCAGCCAAGATACCAGGGACTATGGCTACACCTTC.

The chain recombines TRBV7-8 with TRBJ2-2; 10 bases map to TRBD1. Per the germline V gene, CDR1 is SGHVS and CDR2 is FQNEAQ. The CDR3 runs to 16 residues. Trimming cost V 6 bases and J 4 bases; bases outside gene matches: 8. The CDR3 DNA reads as TGTGCCAGCAGTTTCCGGGACAGGGGATCCACCGGGGAGCTGTTTTTT. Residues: CASSFRDRGSTGELFF.

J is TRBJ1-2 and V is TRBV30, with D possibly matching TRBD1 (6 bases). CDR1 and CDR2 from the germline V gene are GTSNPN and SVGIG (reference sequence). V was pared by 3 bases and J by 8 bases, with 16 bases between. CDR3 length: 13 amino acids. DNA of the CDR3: TGTGCCTGGAGGGACGCAGGGGCATGGGGCTACACCTTC. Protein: CAWRDAGAWGYTF. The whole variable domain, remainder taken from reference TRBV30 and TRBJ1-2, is SQTIHQWPATLVQPVGSPLSLECTVEGTSNPNLYWYRQAAGRGLQLLFYSVGIGQISSEVPQNLSASRPQDRQFILSSKKLLLSDSGFYLCAWRDAGAWGYTFGSGTRLTVV.

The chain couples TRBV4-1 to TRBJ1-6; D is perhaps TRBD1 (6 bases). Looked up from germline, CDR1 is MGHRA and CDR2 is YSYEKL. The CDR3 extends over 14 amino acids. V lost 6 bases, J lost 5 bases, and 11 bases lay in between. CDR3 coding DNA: TGCGCCAGCAGTTCCAGGGGCGATAATTCACCCCTCCACTTT. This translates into CASSSRGDNSPLHF.

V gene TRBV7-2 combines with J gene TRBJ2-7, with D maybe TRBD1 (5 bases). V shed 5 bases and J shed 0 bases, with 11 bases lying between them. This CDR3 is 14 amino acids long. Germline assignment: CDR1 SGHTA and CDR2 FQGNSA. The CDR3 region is CASSLTGPSYEQYF. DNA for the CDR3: TGTGCCAGCAGCCTCACAGGACCCTCCTACGAGCAGTACTTC.

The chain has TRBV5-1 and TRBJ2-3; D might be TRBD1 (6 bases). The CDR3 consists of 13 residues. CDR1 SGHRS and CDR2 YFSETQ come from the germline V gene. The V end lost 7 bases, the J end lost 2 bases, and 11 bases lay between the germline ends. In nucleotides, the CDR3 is TGCGCCAGCCGGACAGCAGACACAGATACGCAGTATTTT. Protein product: CASRTADTDTQYF.

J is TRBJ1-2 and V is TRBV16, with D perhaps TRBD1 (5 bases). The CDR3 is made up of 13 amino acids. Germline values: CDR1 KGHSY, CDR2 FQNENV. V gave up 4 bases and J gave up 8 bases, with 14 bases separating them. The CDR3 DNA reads TGTGCCAGCAGCCCCTTGGGGCTCCACGGCTACACCTTC. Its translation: CASSPLGLHGYTF.

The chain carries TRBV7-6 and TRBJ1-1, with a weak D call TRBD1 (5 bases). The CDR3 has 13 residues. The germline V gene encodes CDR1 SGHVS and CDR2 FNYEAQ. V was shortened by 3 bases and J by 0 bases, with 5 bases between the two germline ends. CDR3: CASSFRVNTEAFF. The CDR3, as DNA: TGTGCCAGCAGCTTCAGGGTGAACACTGAAGCTTTCTTT.

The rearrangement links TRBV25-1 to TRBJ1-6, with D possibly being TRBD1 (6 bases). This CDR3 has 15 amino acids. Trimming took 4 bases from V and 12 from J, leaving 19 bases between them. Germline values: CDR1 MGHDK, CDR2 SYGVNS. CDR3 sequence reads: CASSGGWGRGGPLHF. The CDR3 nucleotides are TGTGCCAGCAGTGGGGGGTGGGGCAGGGGTGGACCCCTCCACTTT.

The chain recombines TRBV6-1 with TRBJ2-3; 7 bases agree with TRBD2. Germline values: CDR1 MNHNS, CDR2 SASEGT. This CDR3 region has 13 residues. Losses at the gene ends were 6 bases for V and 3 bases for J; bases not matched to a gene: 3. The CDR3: CASRERGTDTQYF. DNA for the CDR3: TGTGCCAGCAGAGAGCGGGGTACAGATACGCAGTATTTT.